This entry features one T cell receptor (beta chain) sequence. Its antigen remains unidentified. The study isolated at least 6.5 million PBMCs from each sample. A second PCR, run for about 7 to 11 cycles, used a sample-barcoded 5' primer plus a J-beta primer mix. A 12-random-nucleotide template-switch adaptor tagged each cDNA molecule. TCRdb processed the 5' RACE reads anew with MiXCR; each CDR3 protein has one entry. The sample lists 650,000 to 900,000 distinct CDR3 sequences, less than 80% occurring once. This CDR3 has 14 amino acids. Germline CDR1 and CDR2: MNHNS and SASEGT. V was shortened by 8 bases and J by 4 bases, with 14 bases between the two germline ends. The data belong to a study of blood T cells in healthy people across ages. Overall study results and limits: Fewer expanded clones and more diversity marked long-lived versus aged donors. The recorded TCR beta diversity per million T cells decreased in a roughly linear manner with age.

V and J are TRBV6-1 and TRBJ2-2; D is possibly TRBD2 (5 bases). The source is a man younger than 45 in good health. Sequencing was carried out using blood. CDR3 sequence reads: CASEALGGTGELFF. Written as DNA, the CDR3 is TGTGCCAGCGAAGCCCTCGGAGGCACCGGGGAGCTGTTTTTT.